This passage covers 20 T cell receptor beta chains from one sample sequenced in a study of blood T cell repertoires in COVID-19. Sequenced by immunoSEQ multiplex PCR; TCRdb stores in-frame clones only, minus some. Of about 160,000 clones in the sample, 81% were seen once. Source material: PBMCs or T cells enriched from blood (not recorded which). The receptor source for this set is a woman aged 40-49 years with acute COVID-19.

The chain uses TRBV27 and TRBJ2-4; D is possibly TRBD2 (5 bases). The germline V and J ends were trimmed by 3 bases and 6 bases, with 15 bases remaining between them. CDR1 MNHEY and CDR2 SMNVEV come from the germline V gene (reference sequence). The CDR3 is 15 amino acids. The CDR3: CASSLSSPEVNIQYF. CDR3 DNA: TGTGCCAGCAGTTTGTCTTCCCCGGAGGTAAACATTCAGTACTTC.

V usage is TRBV7-2 and J usage is TRBJ2-3; D call uncertain. V lost 10 bases and J 6 bases, leaving 8 bases between the germline ends. The germline gives CDR1 SGHTA, CDR2 FQGNSA. CDR3 length equals 10 residues. CDR3 nucleotide sequence: TGTGCCACCACTTCGGATACGCAGTATTTT. Translating it yields CATTSDTQYF.

The chain joins TRBV6-5 to TRBJ1-1; D is perhaps TRBD1 (5 bases). The CDR3 totals 14 residues. Trimming stripped 8 bases from V and 2 bases from J, with 15 bases between. From germline, CDR1 is MNHEY and CDR2 SVGAGI. The CDR3 is CASLGPSSNTEAFF. DNA of the CDR3: TGTGCCAGCTTGGGGCCCTCGTCCAACACTGAAGCTTTCTTT.

The V gene is TRBV13, the J gene TRBJ2-1; D is possibly TRBD1 (5 bases). V lost 5 bases and J 9 bases, leaving 17 bases between the germline ends. CDR1 is PRHDT, CDR2 FYEKMQ, per germline (reference sequence). This CDR3 is 14 amino acids long. The CDR3 sequence: CASSPGKGWGEQFF. DNA for the CDR3: TGTGCCAGCAGCCCTGGTAAGGGGTGGGGTGAGCAGTTCTTC.

This sequence joins TRBV5-1 and TRBJ2-2; no reliable D call. The CDR3 has 13 residues. Per germline, CDR1 SGHRS and CDR2 YFSETQ. V lost 4 bases to trimming and J lost 2 bases, with 6 bases between them. CDR3: CASSTGNTGELFF. CDR3 DNA sequence: TGCGCCAGCAGCACCGGTAACACCGGGGAGCTGTTTTTT.

This clone was seen a single time. The chain uses TRBV13 and TRBJ1-1; D ambiguous. The CDR3 covers 15 residues. V was clipped by 5 bases and J by 1 base, with 14 bases between them. Germline V lookup: CDR1 PRHDT, CDR2 FYEKMQ (reference sequence). The CDR3 bases are TGTGCCAGCAGCCCCCGAGGGCGCGGGAACACTGAAGCTTTCTTT. It is translated as CASSPRGRGNTEAFF.

This rearrangement joins TRBV19 to TRBJ2-5; D is possibly TRBD1 (5 bases). This CDR3 comprises 14 residues. V lost 3 bases, J lost 2 bases, and 10 bases lay in between. The V gene's germline CDR1 is LNHDA and CDR2 SQIVND (reference sequence). The CDR3 protein is CASSISGQQETQYF. The DNA of the CDR3 is TGTGCCAGTAGTATCAGTGGACAACAAGAGACCCAGTACTTC.

The V gene is TRBV5-1, the J gene TRBJ2-2; 8 positions agree with TRBD2. CDR3 length equals 17 residues. The V gene's germline CDR1 is SGHRS and CDR2 YFSETQ. Unmatched junction bases numbered 9, after V lost 3 bases and J lost 2 bases. DNA for the CDR3: TGCGCCAGCAGCTCAGGGTCGGGACTAGGAAACACCGGGGAGCTGTTTTTT. Translating it yields CASSSGSGLGNTGELFF.

V gene TRBV2 combines with J gene TRBJ2-5, with 12 nucleotides matching TRBD2. V lost 8 bases, J lost 5 bases, and 9 bases stayed unmatched. Germline values: CDR1 SNHLY, CDR2 FYNNEI. The CDR3 is 15 amino acids. The CDR3 spells CASYLGLAGGETQYF. Written as DNA, the CDR3 is TGTGCCAGCTACCTGGGGCTAGCGGGAGGGGAGACCCAGTACTTC.

V usage is TRBV5-8 and J usage is TRBJ2-4; D may be TRBD2 (5 bases). The CDR3 sequence is 14 residues long. Germline V lookup: CDR1 SGHTS, CDR2 YDEGEE. Trimming stripped 4 bases from V and 5 bases from J, with 13 bases between. The CDR3 reads CASSRGEAQNIQYF. Here the CDR3 DNA reads TGTGCCAGCAGCCGGGGTGAGGCCCAAAACATTCAGTACTTC.

The chain employs TRBV24-1 and TRBJ2-3, with D perhaps matching TRBD1 (6 bases). CDR1 KGHDR and CDR2 SFDVKD come from the germline V gene. V lost 1 base to trimming and J lost 4 bases, with 17 bases between them. The CDR3 sequence is 17 residues long. The DNA for the CDR3 is TGTGCCACCAGTGATTTTAGGACAACGAAGGGGGCAGATACGCAGTATTTT. Translation: CATSDFRTTKGADTQYF.

This chain links TRBV7-9 with TRBJ2-1, with TRBD2 matching 7 bases. From germline, CDR1 is SEHNR and CDR2 FQNEAQ (reference sequence). The V gene end was trimmed by 5 bases and the J gene end by 0 bases; junction bases not matched to a gene: 4. This CDR3 comprises 15 residues. The CDR3 coding sequence is TGTGCCAGCAGCCTACTAGCGCTCTCCTACAATGAGCAGTTCTTC. Translated, it gives CASSLLALSYNEQFF.

The gene calls are TRBV4-1 and TRBJ1-5, with 10 bases lining up with TRBD1. The CDR3 has 15 residues. The germline V gene encodes CDR1 MGHRA and CDR2 YSYEKL. V shed 1 base and J 6 bases; nucleotides not matched to a gene: 3. The CDR3 DNA reads TGCGCCAGCAGCCAAGGACAGGGGGCAGGTCAGCCCCAGCATTTT. Its protein is CASSQGQGAGQPQHF.

Written as DNA, the CDR3 is TGTGCCAGCAGTCGAGGCGGGGGGCGGGAAGAGACCCAGTACTTC. This sequence encodes CASSRGGGREETQYF. This rearrangement joins TRBV27 to TRBJ2-5, with 8 nucleotides matching TRBD2. J lost 3 bases, V lost 5 bases, and 8 bases had no gene match. CDR3 length: 15 residues. From germline, CDR1 is MNHEY and CDR2 SMNVEV (reference sequence).

V usage is TRBV27 and J usage is TRBJ2-2; D is perhaps TRBD2 (5 bases). The CDR3 length is 14 residues. Germline assignment: CDR1 MNHEY and CDR2 SMNVEV (reference sequence). V lost 8 bases and J lost 5, with 15 bases in between. The CDR3 loop reads CASLSLAGTGELFF. In DNA, the CDR3 is TGTGCCAGCCTCTCCCTAGCAGGTACCGGGGAGCTGTTTTTT.

The rearrangement joins TRBV12-3 or TRBV12-4 to TRBJ1-2; 10 bases align to TRBD1. This CDR3 has 13 residues. The J segment lost 9 bases and the V segment lost 1 base, leaving 2 bases of the junction unmatched. CDR3 residues: CASSLGGQGSYTF. The CDR3 bases are TGTGCCAGCAGTTTAGGGGGACAGGGGAGCTACACCTTC.

The chain joins TRBV5-1 to TRBJ2-5; 7 bases are shared with TRBD1. The V and J ends lost 4 bases and 3 bases, in that order; junction bases with no gene match: 12. This CDR3 region has 16 residues. Germline CDR1 SGHRS, CDR2 YFSETQ. CDR3 nucleotide sequence: TGCGCCAGCAGCCGACAACCGACAGGGAAGGAAGAGACCCAGTACTTC. Translated: CASSRQPTGKEETQYF. Full variable domain (missing parts from reference TRBV5-1 and TRBJ2-5): KAGVTQTPRYLIKTRGQQVTLSCSPISGHRSVSWYQQTPGQGLQFLFEYFSETQRNKGNFPGRFSGRQFSNSRSEMNVSTLELGDSALYLCASSRQPTGKEETQYFGPGTRLLVL.

V gene TRBV19 combines with J gene TRBJ2-1; D may be TRBD1 (5 bases). CDR1 is LNHDA and CDR2 is SQIVND in the germline V gene (reference sequence). V gave up 6 bases and J gave up 4 bases, with 19 bases separating them. The CDR3 spans 16 residues. This chain's CDR3 is CASSLTRVSTYNEQFF. The CDR3 nucleotides are TGTGCCAGTAGCTTAACCAGGGTTAGCACTTACAATGAGCAGTTCTTC.

Of note for this clone: At the DNA level, this CDR3 is encoded by other sequences in the same sample as well. The chain joins TRBV5-1 to TRBJ1-5, with 7 bases matching TRBD1. The germline V gene encodes CDR1 SGHRS and CDR2 YFSETQ. Trimming at V came to 0 bases and at J to 6 bases, leaving 6 bases not matched to a gene. CDR3 length equals 15 residues. DNA for the CDR3: TGCGCCAGCAGCTTGGGAGGGGGCGCCGGTCAGCCCCAGCATTTT. It encodes CASSLGGGAGQPQHF. The complete variable domain, with remaining parts taken from reference TRBV5-1 and TRBJ1-5, reads KAGVTQTPRYLIKTRGQQVTLSCSPISGHRSVSWYQQTPGQGLQFLFEYFSETQRNKGNFPGRFSGRQFSNSRSEMNVSTLELGDSALYLCASSLGGGAGQPQHFGDGTRLSIL.

This chain joins TRBV12-3 or TRBV12-4 and TRBJ1-2, with a weak D call TRBD1 (6 bases). This CDR3 contains 13 residues. Deletions cut 7 bases from V and 4 bases from J, with 13 bases between. In DNA, the CDR3 is TGTGCCAGCAAACCGGGGACATCCTATGGCTACACCTTC. It specifies CASKPGTSYGYTF.